This T cell receptor beta chain was captured by sequencing in a study of blood T cell repertoires in COVID-19. Study summary: Samples came from the United States, Italy and Spain, spanning acute and convalescent COVID-19. T cells, B-cell-depleted T cells, or PBMCs supplied cDNA or gDNA.

CDR1 and CDR2 (germline): LGHDT, YNNKEL (reference sequence). The CDR3 runs 12 residues. The V and J ends lost 8 bases and 7 bases respectively, with 14 bases between them. Source study methods: Amplification from reference gene primers served as the basis for estimated nucleated cell counts. Assay: immunoSEQ multiplex PCR; the TCRdb copy retains only in-frame clones and omits some. V and J calls and clone size are those listed in that table; D and trimming were worked out from the DNA. The sample yields 200,000 to 250,000 clones, 89% seen once. The clonotype originates from a man between 60 and 70 years old who had recovered from COVID-19. Material: peripheral blood. The V call is TRBV3-1 (or the pseudogene TRBV3-2), the J call TRBJ1-1, with D perhaps TRBD1 (5 bases). CDR3 amino acids: CASGFLGGEAFF. For the CDR3, the DNA is TGTGCCAGCGGTTTCCTCGGGGGTGAAGCTTTCTTT.